The 16 T cell receptor beta chains below all came from one sample that was sequenced in a study of blood T cell repertoires in COVID-19. Data came from immunoSEQ multiplex PCR; TCRdb stores just in-frame clones and leaves some out. The data show around 19,000 clones, around 92% seen once. The sequencing sample was made of peripheral blood. Receptors were obtained from a man in his sixties or seventies with active COVID-19.

This clone was detected once. The rearrangement uses TRBV28 and TRBJ1-2; TRBD1 matches at 8 bases. Germline V gives CDR1 MDHEN, CDR2 SYDVKM. The V segment lost 6 bases and the J segment 3 bases; nucleotides outside the gene matches: 3. The CDR3 loop spans 13 amino acids. CDR3 nucleotides: TGTGCCAGCAGGCTGGGACAGGACTATGGCTACACCTTC. Residues: CASRLGQDYGYTF.

This clone was counted a single time. This rearrangement joins TRBV29-1 to TRBJ2-3; D is undetermined. V was clipped by 3 bases and J by 1 base, with 5 bases between them. This CDR3 is 12 amino acids long. Germline V lookup: CDR1 SQVTM, CDR2 ANQGSEA. The chain's CDR3 is CSVDRGTDTQYF. The DNA for the CDR3 is TGCAGCGTTGATCGGGGCACAGATACGCAGTATTTT.

The chain couples TRBV18 to TRBJ1-1; D possibly corresponds to TRBD1 (6 bases). Trimming left V 2 bases short and J 2 bases short, with 9 bases between. The germline gives CDR1 KGHSH, CDR2 LQKENI. The CDR3 runs 14 residues. CDR3 sequence: CASSPNRANTEAFF. In nucleotides, the CDR3 is TGTGCCAGCTCACCAAACAGGGCCAACACTGAAGCTTTCTTT.

In its sample, this clone was seen once. This chain connects TRBV11-2 to TRBJ2-1; 7 positions agree with TRBD2. The CDR3 contains 16 residues. CDR1 and CDR2 (germline): SGHAT, FQNNGV. V trimming: 5 bases; J trimming: 4 bases; junction bases outside the gene matches: 11. The CDR3 region has the DNA TGTGCCAGCAGCCCCCGTCGGACTAGTACTTACAATGAGCAGTTCTTC. Its translation is CASSPRRTSTYNEQFF.

V and J are TRBV13 and TRBJ2-2; perhaps TRBD2 as D (6 bases). The germline gives CDR1 PRHDT, CDR2 FYEKMQ (reference sequence). This CDR3 region has 20 residues. V dropped 2 bases and J dropped 1 base, with 23 bases sitting between them. CDR3 protein: CASSLLPGVVRRGNTGELFF. The CDR3 DNA is TGTGCCAGCAGCTTACTTCCGGGAGTCGTTAGGAGAGGGAACACCGGGGAGCTGTTTTTT.

The rearrangement joins TRBV6-2 or TRBV6-3 to TRBJ2-7; D not certain. V dropped 6 bases and J dropped 4 bases, with 7 bases sitting between them. Germline-derived CDR1 and CDR2 are MNHEY and SVGEGT. CDR3 length: 11 amino acids. Written as DNA, the CDR3 is TGTGCCAGCAGCTCCCTATACGAGCAGTACTTC. Translation: CASSSLYEQYF.

The chain combines TRBV10-3 with TRBJ1-2; TRBD1 matches at 8 bases. After removal of 4 bases from V and 2 bases from J, the junction contained 21 bases not matched to a gene. From germline, CDR1 is ENHRY and CDR2 SYGVKD. The CDR3 has 20 amino acids. CDR3 sequence reads: CAISGGPPDRDLPTNYGYTF. DNA for the CDR3: TGTGCCATCAGTGGGGGCCCTCCGGACAGGGACCTTCCCACGAACTATGGCTACACCTTC.

V usage is TRBV14 and J usage is TRBJ2-7, with D perhaps TRBD1 (6 bases). V lost 4 bases and J lost 1, with 11 bases in between. The CDR3 loop spans 14 amino acids. Germline CDR1 and CDR2: SGHDN and FVKESK. The CDR3 spells CASSPWTASYEQYF. CDR3 DNA: TGTGCCAGCAGCCCCTGGACAGCTTCCTACGAGCAGTACTTC.

The chain couples TRBV5-1 to TRBJ2-1, with 8 positions matching TRBD1. This CDR3 is built from 12 residues. CDR1 is SGHRS and CDR2 is YFSETQ in the germline V gene. The V segment lost 4 bases and the J segment 15 bases; nucleotides outside the gene matches: 9. CDR3 in amino acids: CASSTGQGSAFF. In DNA form, the CDR3 reads TGCGCCAGCAGCACTGGACAGGGTTCGGCGTTCTTC.

The table lists this clone with a count of one. V and J are TRBV7-9 and TRBJ1-3; D might be TRBD1 (6 bases). Germline lookup yields CDR1 SEHNR and CDR2 FQNEAQ (reference sequence). V lost 5 bases and J lost 9, with 8 bases in between. The CDR3 is 11 residues long. This CDR3 is CASSQGGTIYF. The CDR3 nucleotides are TGTGCCAGCAGCCAAGGGGGCACCATATATTTT.

This chain links TRBV11-2 with TRBJ2-5; maybe TRBD1 (6 bases). The V end lost 5 bases, the J end lost 1 base, and 14 bases lay between the germline ends. CDR3 length equals 15 residues. Germline CDR1 and CDR2: SGHAT and FQNNGV. CDR3 in amino acids: CASSQNPTGQETQYF. CDR3 in DNA: TGTGCCAGCAGCCAAAACCCGACAGGCCAAGAGACCCAGTACTTC. The full variable domain, rest sourced from reference TRBV11-2 and TRBJ2-5, is EAGVAQSPRYKIIEKRQSVAFWCNPISGHATLYWYQQILGQGPKLLIQFQNNGVVDDSQLPKDRFSAERLKGVDSTLKIQPAKLEDSAVYLCASSQNPTGQETQYFGPGTRLLVL.

The chain has TRBV7-2 and TRBJ1-5; D gene unclear. The germline V gene has CDR1 SGHTA and CDR2 FQGNSA. Deletions cut 3 bases from V and 6 bases from J, with 12 bases between. The CDR3 spans 14 residues. The CDR3 DNA reads as TGTGCCAGCAGCTTCGAGGGTCTAAGTCAGCCCCAGCATTTT. It translates to CASSFEGLSQPQHF.

This chain joins TRBV14 and TRBJ2-5, with 9 nucleotides matching TRBD1. There are 17 residues in the CDR3. V trimming: 4 bases; J trimming: 5 bases; junction bases outside the gene matches: 14. Germline assignment: CDR1 SGHDN and CDR2 FVKESK. In DNA form, the CDR3 reads TGTGCCAGCAGCCGACAACTCCTACAGGGGGCCCGGGAGACCCAGTACTTC. It yields the protein CASSRQLLQGARETQYF. The complete variable domain, with remaining parts taken from reference TRBV14 and TRBJ2-5, reads EAGVTQFPSHSVIEKGQTVTLRCDPISGHDNLYWYRRVMGKEIKFLLHFVKESKQDESGMPNNRFLAERTGGTYSTLKVQPAELEDSGVYFCASSRQLLQGARETQYFGPGTRLLVL.

J is TRBJ1-2 and V is TRBV2; no clear D. CDR1 is SNHLY, CDR2 FYNNEI, per germline. This CDR3 comprises 13 residues. V was cut by 4 bases and J by 8 bases, with 14 bases left in between. Here the CDR3 DNA reads TGTGCCAGCAGTGTTAGGGAGGACGGGGGCTACACCTTC. This sequence encodes CASSVREDGGYTF.

This chain joins TRBV5-5 and TRBJ2-7; 8 nucleotides agree with TRBD1. The CDR3 sequence is 14 residues long. Unmatched junction bases numbered 10, after V lost 4 bases and J lost 7 bases. The germline CDR1 and CDR2 sequences are SGHKS and YYEKEE (reference sequence). CDR3 nucleotide sequence: TGTGCCAGCAGCGACGGGACAGGCCTGCTGGAGCAGTACTTC. Its protein is CASSDGTGLLEQYF.

This chain joins TRBV7-9 and TRBJ1-4, with 9 bases fitting TRBD1. The CDR3 length is 15 residues. J gave up 4 bases and V 5 bases, and 5 bases lay outside the gene matches. Germline lookup yields CDR1 SEHNR and CDR2 FQNEAQ (reference sequence). The CDR3 nucleotides read TGTGCCAGCAGCGTGCCGGGACAGGGTAATGAAAAACTGTTTTTT. This gives the protein CASSVPGQGNEKLFF.